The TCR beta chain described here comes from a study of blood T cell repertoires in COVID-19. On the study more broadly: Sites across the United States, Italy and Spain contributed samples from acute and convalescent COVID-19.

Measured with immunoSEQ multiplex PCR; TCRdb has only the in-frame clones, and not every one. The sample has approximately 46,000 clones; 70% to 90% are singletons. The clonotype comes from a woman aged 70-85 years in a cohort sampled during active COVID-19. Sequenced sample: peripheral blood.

The DNA for the CDR3 is TGTGCCAGCAGCCCCTATGGTGGTGATACGCAGTATTTT. It codes for CASSPYGGDTQYF. The chain combines TRBV28 with TRBJ2-3; D not certain. The CDR3 length is 13 residues. The V gene lost 6 bases and the J gene lost 6 bases, with 13 bases spanning the gap. Germline CDR1 MDHEN, CDR2 SYDVKM. Complete variable domain (other parts from reference TRBV28 and TRBJ2-3): DVKVTQSSRYLVKRTGEKVFLECVQDMDHENMFWYRQDPGLGLRLIYFSYDVKMKEKGDIPEGYSVSREKKERFSLILESASTNQTSMYLCASSPYGGDTQYFGPGTRLTVL.